A single TCR beta chain is shown here with its context. This clone's antigen is unknown. Per-nucleotide qualities are absent, and no much larger clonotype sits a single base away. TCRbeta CDR3 regions were amplified from genomic DNA using the immunoSEQ Assay, a bias-controlled multiplex PCR. Per the source publication's procedure: The number of nucleated cells in each sample was estimated by amplification of reference gene primers within the assay. To quantify the absolute abundance of each unique TCRbeta CDR3 rearrangement, sequence reads were collapsed and filtered. For each sample, productive Simpson clonality was calculated as the square root of Simpson's diversity index over productive rearrangements. This is the immuneACCESS table as TCRdb keeps it, with only in-frame sequences that have V and J called. A part of the clones is gone; compared with another copy, unresolved V genes explain less than half, and the rest is unexplained. Clone size and V and J calls were adopted from that table, with D and trimming inferred from the DNA. Across this sample there are just under 50,000 clones, with approximately 82% seen only once. Around 8% of the sample comes from the top ten.

The V end gives up 4 bases and the J end 5 bases, leaving 3 bases in the junction not matched to a gene. The CDR3 runs 13 residues from the cysteine to the phenylalanine. The read is trimmed to its CDR3 DNA, 39 bases read in frame from base 1. The CDR1 and CDR2 encoded by the germline V gene are SGDLS and YYNGEE. This record belongs to a study of blood T cell repertoires in COVID-19 (dated by TCRdb to 2019 to 2021). About the study as a whole: Samples covering the acute and convalescent phases of COVID-19 were provided by collaborators in the United States, Italy and Spain. HLA class I and class II types, where available, came from metadata supplied by the sample provider rather than from assay-based typing. Nearly every sample came with metadata listing a de-identified subject ID, COVID-19 status, age in years and sex. The prospective study material was composed of cDNA or gDNA derived from T cells, B-cell-depleted T cells, or PBMCs. The repertoires were released in a freely available public database meant as a resource for research on the immune response to SARS-CoV-2. Samples were obtained from the ongoing ImmuneRACE study (first 160 participants) and from 1,254 subjects provided by 6 global collaborators. The dataset comprised deeply sampled blood TCRbeta repertoires from subjects exposed to, actively infected with, or recovered from COVID-19. The paper's findings and limits, for the study overall: How much clinical and demographic metadata was included differed by source and by participant, and the metadata was provided uncurated.

Whole blood was collected in K2EDTA tubes by collaborating institutions according to the institutions' own protocols. For TCRbeta analysis, collaborators shipped samples in one of three forms: frozen whole blood, isolated PBMCs, or DNA extracted from either of those sample types. The sample taken for sequencing was peripheral blood. The TCR was taken from a human donor in a cohort sampled during active COVID-19. The rearranged chain carries TRBV9 and TRBJ2-7; 10 junctional bases match TRBD1. The sequence in DNA is TGTGCCAGCAGCAAGACAGGGGGCCACGAGCAGTACTTC. Its coded protein is CASSKTGGHEQYF.